Presented here are 26 T cell receptor beta chains from one specimen sequenced in a study of T-cell reconstitution after alpha-beta-depleted transplantation in children. For TCRbeta, the library was prepared with unique molecular identifiers. From the PCR reads, TCRdb called clonotypes with MiXCR, one entry per CDR3 protein. The table records roughly 200,000 distinct CDR3 sequences, approximately 9.5% of them present only once. Sequencing was performed on PBMCs from the stem cell graft donor, taken from the stem cell graft. The source of these receptors is a human donor who donated a stem cell graft to a child with acute lymphoblastic leukemia.

This clonotype has more than one count but fewer than ten. The chain links TRBV6-1 to TRBJ1-2, with D possibly being TRBD1 (5 bases). CDR3 length: 16 residues. Germline CDR1 is MNHNS and CDR2 is SASEGT. V shed 3 bases and J shed 8 bases, with 22 bases lying between them. The CDR3 coding sequence is TGTGCCAGCAGTGATTTTTTCCTACGGCAGGGTGGCGGCTACACCTTC. The encoded protein is CASSDFFLRQGGGYTF.

The chain uses TRBV29-1 and TRBJ1-3; tentative D call: TRBD1 (5 bases). This CDR3 is built from 15 residues. CDR1 and CDR2 from the germline V gene are SQVTM and ANQGSEA. Trimming pared 0 bases from V and 7 bases from J, leaving 16 bases between. CDR3 in amino acids: CSVEDQGVTRNTIYF. CDR3 DNA: TGCAGCGTTGAAGATCAGGGAGTAACTAGGAACACCATATATTTT.

The rearrangement uses TRBV27 and TRBJ2-7; D tentatively fits TRBD1 or TRBD2 (5 bases each). Germline values: CDR1 MNHEY, CDR2 SMNVEV (reference sequence). V lost 11 bases to trimming and J lost 6 bases, with 20 bases between them. The CDR3 totals 13 residues. CDR3 in amino acids: CAASMGEGVEQYF. In nucleotides, the CDR3 is TGTGCCGCCAGCATGGGGGAAGGGGTCGAGCAGTACTTC.

The chain combines TRBV18 with TRBJ2-3; TRBD1 matches at 8 bases. The CDR3 is made up of 15 amino acids. Per germline, CDR1 KGHSH and CDR2 LQKENI. Unmatched junction bases numbered 8, after V lost 3 bases and J lost 6 bases. In DNA, the CDR3 is TGTGCCAGCTCACCCTCGACAGGGGTCCCCGATACGCAGTATTTT. It codes for CASSPSTGVPDTQYF.

V is TRBV6-2 or TRBV6-3 and J is TRBJ2-7; D is uncertain. V lost 6 bases and J 1 base, leaving 13 bases between the germline ends. This CDR3 comprises 14 residues. The V gene's germline CDR1 is MNHEY and CDR2 SVGEGT. This CDR3 reads CASRTRTLSYEQYF. CDR3 bases: TGTGCCAGCAGGACACGGACGTTGTCCTACGAGCAGTACTTC.

This chain uses TRBV18 with TRBJ1-3, with 7 positions matching TRBD1. Germline V gene sequence: CDR1 KGHSH, CDR2 LQKENI. This CDR3 is 18 amino acids long. The trim removed 3 bases at V and 3 bases at J, leaving 14 bases unmatched. The CDR3 sequence: CASSPTQTGLFVGNTIYF. CDR3 coding DNA: TGTGCCAGCTCACCTACCCAGACAGGGCTATTCGTTGGAAACACCATATATTTT.

This clonotype was observed many times. This sequence joins TRBV6-5 and TRBJ1-1, with 7 bases that match TRBD1. Germline trimming cut 6 bases from V and 1 base from J; bases unmatched to any gene: 8. The CDR3 is 15 residues long. Germline V gene data show CDR1 as MNHEY and CDR2 as SVGAGI. CDR3 sequence: CASSGIGTANTEAFF. CDR3 DNA: TGTGCCAGCAGCGGTATCGGGACAGCGAACACTGAAGCTTTCTTT.

This clonotype was seen a handful of times. The V and J genes are TRBV5-1 and TRBJ2-7; D possibly corresponds to TRBD1 (5 bases). Germline CDR1 and CDR2: SGHRS and YFSETQ. This CDR3 region has 15 residues. The V end lost 0 bases, the J end lost 4 bases, and 14 bases lay between the germline ends. As DNA, the CDR3 is TGCGCCAGCAGCTTGGCTGATGGGGCCATTTACGAGCAGTACTTC. It encodes CASSLADGAIYEQYF.

The gene calls are TRBV30 and TRBJ1-1, with D unclear. Germline CDR1 GTSNPN, CDR2 SVGIG (reference sequence). This CDR3 comprises 13 residues. The V gene lost 3 bases and the J gene lost 3 bases, with 11 bases spanning the gap. CDR3 amino acids: CAWSRNGDTEAFF. The CDR3 DNA sequence: TGTGCCTGGAGCCGTAACGGGGACACTGAAGCTTTCTTT. Complete variable domain (other parts from reference TRBV30 and TRBJ1-1): SQTIHQWPATLVQPVGSPLSLECTVEGTSNPNLYWYRQAAGRGLQLLFYSVGIGQISSEVPQNLSASRPQDRQFILSSKKLLLSDSGFYLCAWSRNGDTEAFFGQGTRLTVV.

This clonotype was counted at least ten times. This sequence joins TRBV4-2 and TRBJ2-5; D could derive from TRBD1 or TRBD2 (5 bases each). This CDR3 is 15 amino acids long. V lost 0 bases and J 3 bases, leaving 11 bases between the germline ends. The germline CDR1 and CDR2 sequences are LGHNA and YNFKEQ. The CDR3 nucleotides are TGTGCCAGCAGCCAAGATAGGATGGGGGAAGAGACCCAGTACTTC. It specifies CASSQDRMGEETQYF.

This clonotype was detected a few times. V usage is TRBV4-3 and J usage is TRBJ2-1; 7 nucleotides line up with TRBD1. The length of the CDR3 is 15 residues. J lost 6 bases, V lost 3 bases, and 8 bases had no gene match. In germline, CDR1 is LGHNA, CDR2 YSLEER. The CDR3 sequence: CASSQGPGGSNEQFF. As DNA, the CDR3 is TGCGCCAGCAGCCAGGGGCCAGGGGGAAGCAATGAGCAGTTCTTC.

A few counts support this clonotype. The CDR3: CASSLVPSGGPYNEQFF. The CDR3 DNA sequence: TGTGCCAGCAGCTTAGTTCCTAGCGGGGGCCCCTACAATGAGCAGTTCTTC. The rearrangement links TRBV7-8 to TRBJ2-1; TRBD2 aligns across 10 bases. CDR3 size: 17 residues. V dropped 1 base and J dropped 2; count of bases not matched to a gene: 5. Germline CDR1 is SGHVS and CDR2 is FQNEAQ.

The chain employs TRBV6-1 and TRBJ1-6; D is perhaps TRBD1 (6 bases). Trimming pared 7 bases from V and 5 bases from J, leaving 9 bases between. This CDR3 is 13 amino acids long. Per germline, CDR1 MNHNS and CDR2 SASEGT. Written as DNA, the CDR3 is TGTGCCAGCAAGACAGGCAATAATTCACCCCTCCACTTT. Translated, it gives CASKTGNNSPLHF.

This chain connects TRBV5-4 to TRBJ2-1, with a possible D match to TRBD2 (7 bases). The CDR3 is made up of 15 amino acids. Germline-derived CDR1 and CDR2 are SGHNT and YYREEE (reference sequence). Trimming removed 0 bases at V and 4 bases at J, with 11 bases between. The CDR3 protein is CASSLARGAYNEQFF. DNA for the CDR3: TGTGCCAGCAGCTTGGCACGGGGGGCGTACAATGAGCAGTTCTTC.

The chain carries TRBV27 and TRBJ1-1; weak D call: TRBD1 (5 bases). The CDR3 is 13 residues long. With 6 bases removed from V and 6 bases from J, the gap between germline ends came to 14 bases. Germline lookup yields CDR1 MNHEY and CDR2 SMNVEV (reference sequence). The CDR3 loop reads CASRTGAGPEAFF. CDR3 in DNA: TGTGCCAGCAGAACCGGGGCCGGACCTGAAGCTTTCTTT.

This clonotype came up many times. This chain joins TRBV3-1 and TRBJ1-6; D is perhaps TRBD1 (5 bases). Germline CDR1 is LGHDT and CDR2 is YNNKEL (reference sequence). The CDR3 runs to 14 residues. Between the trimmed V and J ends, which lost 4 bases and 5 bases, there was a span of 9 bases. As DNA, the CDR3 is TGTGCCAGCAGCCTCGGACACAATAATTCACCCCTCCACTTT. As protein: CASSLGHNNSPLHF.

CDR3 residues: CSARRAGGHEQYF. The CDR3 DNA is TGCAGTGCTAGGCGTGCAGGGGGGCACGAGCAGTACTTC. The rearrangement uses TRBV20-1 and TRBJ2-7; weak D call: TRBD1 (7 bases). In germline, CDR1 is DFQATT, CDR2 SNEGSKA (reference sequence). The CDR3 loop spans 13 amino acids. V gave up 3 bases and J gave up 5 bases, with 14 bases separating them.

The chain uses TRBV6-1 and TRBJ1-1; 8 nucleotides line up with TRBD1. CDR1 is MNHNS and CDR2 is SASEGT in the germline V gene. The CDR3 extends over 15 amino acids. After removal of 5 bases from V and 10 bases from J, the junction contained 15 bases not matched to a gene. The CDR3 loop is CASSSVGQGPPGAFF. The CDR3 DNA is TGTGCCAGCAGTAGCGTCGGACAGGGACCACCAGGAGCTTTCTTT.

This clonotype has more than one count but fewer than ten. The rearrangement uses TRBV6-5 and TRBJ1-3; D is unclear. Trimming took 4 bases from V and 4 from J, leaving 11 bases between them. The CDR3 runs to 14 residues. Germline CDR1 MNHEY, CDR2 SVGAGI. CDR3 protein: CASSFLALGNTIYF. DNA for the CDR3: TGTGCCAGCAGTTTTTTAGCGTTAGGAAACACCATATATTTT.

In its sample, this clonotype was seen many times. The chain combines TRBV10-3 with TRBJ2-2; D gene unclear. Between the trimmed V and J ends, which lost 3 bases and 0 bases, there was a span of 5 bases. The germline V gene encodes CDR1 ENHRY and CDR2 SYGVKD. The CDR3 consists of 14 residues. CDR3 sequence reads: CAISDGANTGELFF. CDR3 coding DNA: TGTGCCATCAGTGACGGAGCGAACACCGGGGAGCTGTTTTTT.

This clonotype was seen many times. Germline and junction disagree at one end, which may indicate a read error. The rearrangement uses TRBV7-6 and TRBJ1-1; D is ambiguous. The germline V gene has CDR1 SGHVS and CDR2 FNYEAQ. The CDR3 runs to 17 residues. CDR3 in amino acids: CASSLALVGRVNTEAFF. In DNA form, the CDR3 reads TGTGCCAGCAGCTTAGCGCTTGTAGGCAGAGTGAACACTGAAGCCTTCTTT.

On this clonotype itself: This may stem from a read error, because a much larger clone lies one nucleotide away. The CDR3 spells CANSEGRDKNQETQYF. The CDR3 DNA reads as TGTGCCAACAGTGAAGGGAGGGACAAGAACCAAGAGACCCAGTACTTC. The chain couples TRBV2 to TRBJ2-5; TRBD2 might be the D (7 bases). Per germline, CDR1 SNHLY and CDR2 FYNNEI. The CDR3 covers 16 residues.

This clonotype came up many times. This chain joins TRBV12-3 or TRBV12-4 and TRBJ2-2; no clear D gene. This CDR3 region has 13 residues. The ends were cut back, 6 bases at V and 7 bases at J, with 12 bases in the middle. The CDR3 loop is CASRPPGIGELFF. The DNA of the CDR3 is TGTGCCAGCAGGCCCCCGGGTATCGGGGAGCTGTTTTTT.

Only a few counts were recorded for this clonotype. V and J are TRBV5-5 and TRBJ2-1, with 10 nucleotides matching TRBD2. This CDR3 has 17 residues. Per the germline V gene, CDR1 is SGHKS and CDR2 is YYEKEE (reference sequence). The trim removed 4 bases at V and 5 bases at J, leaving 12 bases unmatched. CDR3 residues: CASSPPRGLAGDNEQFF. The CDR3 DNA reads TGTGCCAGCAGCCCGCCCCGGGGGCTAGCGGGGGACAATGAGCAGTTCTTC. Full variable domain (rest looked up from reference TRBV5-5 and TRBJ2-1): DAGVTQSPTHLIKTRGQQVTLRCSPISGHKSVSWYQQVLGQGPQFIFQYYEKEERGRGNFPDRFSARQFPNYSSELNVNALLLGDSALYLCASSPPRGLAGDNEQFFGPGTRLTVL.

In its sample, this clonotype was seen many times. V is TRBV4-3 and J is TRBJ2-5; 7 bases match TRBD1. V lost 4 bases and J lost 5; bases outside the gene matches: 10. The CDR3 totals 15 residues. CDR1 is LGHNA and CDR2 is YSLEER in the germline V gene. CDR3 amino acids: CASSPLTGLGETQYF. As DNA, the CDR3 is TGCGCCAGCAGCCCTCTGACAGGGCTTGGGGAGACCCAGTACTTC.

This clonotype came up a few times. V is TRBV5-1 and J is TRBJ2-7; D ambiguous. V lost 6 bases and J lost 5, with 12 bases in between. This CDR3 spans 12 amino acids. From germline, CDR1 is SGHRS and CDR2 YFSETQ. In DNA form, the CDR3 reads TGCGCCAGCACTGGGAATGTCCACGAGCAGTACTTC. Translated: CASTGNVHEQYF.